The entry below gives a single T cell receptor (beta chain) sequence along with its context. There is no known antigen for this receptor. One base away there is no much larger clone; base qualities are not given. This entry comes from a study of CD8+CD57+ T cells in acquired aplastic anemia (dated by TCRdb to 2016 to 2019). In the study overall: Extracted DNA from sorted CD4+ and CD8+ cells averaged around 3.2 ug, ranging from about 0.2 to 30 ug.

Profiling of TCR beta VDJ combinations and CDR3 sequences used genomic DNA as the template. An Illumina HiSeq 2000 was the platform used for TCR repertoire sequencing. Under the source paper's analysis protocol: TRBV/TRBJ rearrangement plots, CDR3 size and DJ length profiles, and Simpson's diversity index were used to assess repertoires. The immunodominant clone was defined as the most abundant DNA sequence in deep sequencing data. CDR3 amino acid sequences were screened for sharing across subjects and compared with published repertoires and the VDJdb database. Starting from the raw public reads, TCRdb applied fastp trimming at Q25, assembled clones with MiXCR and retained in-frame beta chains. Each CDR3 protein appears once, grouped with its most common genes and DNA. TCRdb's processing, not the study's, gives the V and J calls here. The table for this sample lists 300,000 or so distinct CDR3 sequences; 55% to 65% of them were counted only once. Less than 9.5% of the sample is held by the ten biggest clonotypes.

The paper's findings and limits, for the study overall: Between patients and healthy controls, no significant difference in CD8+ Simpson's diversity was found (P=0.060). Although twenty-nine CD8+ CDR3 sequences were shared by patients and controls, these sequences appeared highly expressed in patients and within the immunodominant clones of patients.

Deletion took 5 bases off V and 9 bases off J, with a span of 27 bases between the germline ends. The CDR3 goes from the cysteine to the phenylalanine over 17 residues. The CDR3 DNA has 51 bases and is translated from base 1. In the germline V gene, CDR1 corresponds to SGHVS and CDR2 to FNYEAQ. In the study, sorted CD4+ and CD8+ blood T cells from patients with severe aplastic anemia and from healthy subjects underwent deep sequencing of TCR repertoires. Ficoll-Paque density gradient centrifugation was used to isolate peripheral blood mononuclear cells. Before DNA extraction, CD4+ and CD8+ T cells were sorted with FACS or magnetic beads.

The specimen was sorted CD4+, CD8+, or CD8+CD57+ T cells (not recorded which) from PBMCs. The V and J genes are TRBV7-6 and TRBJ2-3; a weak D assignment points to TRBD1 (6 bases agree). The source is a human donor with severe aplastic anemia or a healthy control (not recorded which). The CDR3 protein sequence reads: CASSLPPSQVGARTQYF. The DNA reads TGTGCCAGCAGCCTCCCTCCCTCTCAGGTGGGGGCCAGAACGCAGTATTTT.